What follows describes a single TCR beta chain. It lacks a known antigen. Qualities for individual bases were not recorded, and no much larger clone is one base off. The time point label of this sample denotes: week 5, during vaccination. A 20-mer mutant IDH1 peptide at 300 micrograms in Montanide made up each vaccine dose, which was injected subcutaneously together with topical imiquimod. All donors had newly diagnosed IDH1-mutant astrocytomas of WHO grade 3 or 4 that showed loss of nuclear ATRX. The samples were drawn from NOA16, a multicentre, single-arm, open-label phase I trial in Germany that tested a mutant IDH1 peptide vaccine in humans for the first time. Genomic DNA for TCRB sequencing was isolated from EDTA blood with the DNeasy Blood and Tissue Kit. Including the terminal cysteine and phenylalanine, the CDR3 comprises 16 residues. CDR3 DNA only is kept here, 48 bases in frame from base 1. Trimming removed 0 bases from V and 6 bases from J; the gene matches leave 9 bases unexplained. The germline V gene specifies SGHRS as CDR1 and YFSETQ as CDR2.

This sample is part of a study of a mutant IDH1 vaccine in newly diagnosed glioma listed by TCRdb under 2021. In the study overall: Patients were given eight vaccinations, in weeks 1, 3, 5, 7, 11, 15, 19 and 23, which matched visits V03 through V10. Prior to enrollment, patients had been given standard therapy consisting of radiotherapy alone, temozolomide alone, or radiochemotherapy with temozolomide, with the combination given to most patients. Vaccination was initiated 4-6 weeks after radiotherapy alone, or concurrently with temozolomide cycles in the chemotherapy-containing groups. Of the roughly 34 treated patients, 62.5% were male and roughly 38% were female, and a mean age of 40.4 years was recorded. For exploratory analyses, about 25 treated patients had longitudinal TCRB deep sequencing done wherever samples were available. Peripheral blood was collected at six visits: V03 (baseline), V05, V07, V10, V12 and V13.

The library was made by the immunoSEQ multiplex PCR assay. Following the manufacturer's protocol, the hsTCRB Kit was used to amplify rearranged TCR beta chain sequences. An Illumina MiSeq was used to sequence the TCRB libraries. On the authors' methods: The proprietary platform of the kit vendor was used for demultiplexing, trimming and gene mapping. The immuneACCESS repertoire file appears here via TCRdb, limited to in-frame rearrangements. These files lack a portion of the clones; in checked studies, under half of the deficit traces to unresolved V genes, and the cause of the others is not known. Clone size and V and J calls were adopted from that table, with D and trimming inferred from the DNA. The sample table records around 28,000 clones; 89% of these occur just once. The ten largest clonotypes hold about 18% of the sample. Findings and caveats that apply to the study as a whole: No apparent relationship was observed between pseudoprogression and alterations in the top peripheral T cell clonotypes detected by TCRB sequencing. According to the authors, sample limitations meant that analyses of patient blood samples could not be reproduced. PBMC samples for TCRB deep sequencing were selected based on availability. Immune responses induced by the vaccine were seen in about 93% of patients across multiple MHC alleles.

This sequence was found in a man younger than 35 with glioma. The V and J segments used are TRBV5-1 and TRBJ2-3, with 8 bases aligning to TRBD2. The source material was PBMCs, sampled from a glioma patient whose treatment included an IDH1 peptide vaccine. CDR3 protein: CASSLAPAGVGDTQYF. Read as DNA, the sequence is TGCGCCAGCAGCTTGGCCCCAGCGGGAGTAGGTGATACGCAGTATTTT.